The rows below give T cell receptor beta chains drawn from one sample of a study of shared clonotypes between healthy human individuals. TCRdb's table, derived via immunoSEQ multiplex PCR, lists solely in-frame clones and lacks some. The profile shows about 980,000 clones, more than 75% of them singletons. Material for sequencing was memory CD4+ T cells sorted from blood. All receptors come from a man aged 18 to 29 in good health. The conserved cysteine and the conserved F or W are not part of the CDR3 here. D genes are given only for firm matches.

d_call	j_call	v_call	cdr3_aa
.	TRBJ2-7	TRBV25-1	ASSGSWDYEQY
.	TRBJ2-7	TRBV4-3	ASSQDFTQGMYEQY
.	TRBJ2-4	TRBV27	ASSPGNKAKNIQY
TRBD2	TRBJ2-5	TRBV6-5	ASRSGDQETQY
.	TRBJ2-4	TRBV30	AWTSTRAKNIQY
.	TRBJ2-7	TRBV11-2	ASSFSRGDHEQY
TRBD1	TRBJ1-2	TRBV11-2	ASSSLDRGMYGYT
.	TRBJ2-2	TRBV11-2	ASSLVGQGISGELF
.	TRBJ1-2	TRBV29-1	SVGSPNYGYT
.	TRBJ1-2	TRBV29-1	SVELPGTLY
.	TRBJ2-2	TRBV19	AAGRGTGELF
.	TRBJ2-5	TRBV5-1	ASSLAGVLAQY
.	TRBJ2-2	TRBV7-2	ASSLVVTVNTGELF